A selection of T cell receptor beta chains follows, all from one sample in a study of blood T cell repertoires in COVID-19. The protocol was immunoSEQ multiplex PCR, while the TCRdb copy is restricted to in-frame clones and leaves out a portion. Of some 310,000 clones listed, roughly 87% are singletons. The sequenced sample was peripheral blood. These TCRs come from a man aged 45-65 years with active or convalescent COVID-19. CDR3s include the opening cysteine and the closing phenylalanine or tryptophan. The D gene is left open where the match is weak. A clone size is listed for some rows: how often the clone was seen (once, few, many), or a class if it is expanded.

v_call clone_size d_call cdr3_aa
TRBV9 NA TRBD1 CASSATGPYNEQFF
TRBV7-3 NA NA CASTRTPSYNEQFF
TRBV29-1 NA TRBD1 CSVGQGTGKEKLFF
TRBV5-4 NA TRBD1 CASRGQGRNEKLFF
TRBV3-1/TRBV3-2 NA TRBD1 CASSQGTGILNEQFF
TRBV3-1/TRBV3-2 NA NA CASSPSSNTEAFF
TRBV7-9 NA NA CASSFNSETQYF
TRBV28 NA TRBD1 CASSSTNLDRGLSPLHF
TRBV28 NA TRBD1 CASTSGQFASPLHF
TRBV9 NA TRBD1 CASSVEGQGSQPQHF
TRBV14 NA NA CASSPLSTEAFF
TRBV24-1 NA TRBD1 CATSDLGTGTDTQYF
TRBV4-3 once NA CASSQDTERAKNIQYF
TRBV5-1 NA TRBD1 CASNPRTGGDWNGYTF
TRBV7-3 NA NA CASSPRPDGSTDTQYF
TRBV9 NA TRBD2 CASSVVGAWRGDTGELFF
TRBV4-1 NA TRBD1 CASSATGNGYTF
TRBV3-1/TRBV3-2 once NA CASRQWGPNTEAFF
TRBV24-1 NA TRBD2 CATEAGATDTQYF
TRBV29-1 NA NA CSVVGAVVQETQYF
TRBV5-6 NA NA CASSLGWAVNTEAFF
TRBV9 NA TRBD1 CASSILGQGGEQYF
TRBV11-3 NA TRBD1 CASSPGTGVTGELFF
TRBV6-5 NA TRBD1 CASSYSTGSYSEAFF
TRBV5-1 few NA CASSKELNEKLFF
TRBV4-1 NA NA CASSQVERRLTTPRADTQYF
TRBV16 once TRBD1 CASSQSDRGTEAFF
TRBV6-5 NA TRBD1 CASSYYGQGTDTQYF
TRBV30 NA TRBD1 CAWSVGQGGGNTIYF
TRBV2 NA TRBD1 CASSALRTGGKHYNEQFF
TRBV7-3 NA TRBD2 CASSLTFAGVSEQFF
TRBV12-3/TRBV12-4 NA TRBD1 CASSRDREDEQFF
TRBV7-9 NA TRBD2 CASSPLAGGTTDTQYF
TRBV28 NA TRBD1 CATGTEVPGGYNSPLHF
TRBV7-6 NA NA CAVGGAMGTEAFF
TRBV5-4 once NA CASSLGGTGNTGELFF
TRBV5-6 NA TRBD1 CASSFLSGGMPGYTF
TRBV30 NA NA CAWGIQGDTEAFF
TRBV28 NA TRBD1 CASRSTGAGRAFF
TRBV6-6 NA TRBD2 CASSPPSGIGKNIQYF
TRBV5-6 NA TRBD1 CASSHGQGPADTQYF
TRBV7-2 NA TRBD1 CASSLAVTGGNQPQHF
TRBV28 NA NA CASSLISSNQPQHF
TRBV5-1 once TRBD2 CASSLGLASENEQFF
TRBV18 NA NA CASSPTQTDNEQFF
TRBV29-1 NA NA CSVKIGGASGELFF
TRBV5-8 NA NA CASSQAGRGETQYF
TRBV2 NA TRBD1 CASTGTGGVTEAFF
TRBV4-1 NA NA CASSQGSGPADEKLFF
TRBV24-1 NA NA CATSDPGDSTDTQYF
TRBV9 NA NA CASSGTTGVQETQYF
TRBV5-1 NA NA CASTTEPNYGYTF
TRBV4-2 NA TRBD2 CASSRISGGDSSTDTQYF
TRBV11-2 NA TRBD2 CASSPGTSGYYEQYF
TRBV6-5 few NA CASRRQAFSGNTIYF
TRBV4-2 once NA CASSQDTGGAGAEAFF
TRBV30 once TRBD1 CAWSGGQGSYEQYF
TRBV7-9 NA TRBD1 CASSPRQGRNTIYF